The present TCR beta chain was sequenced within a study of OX40 agonist ivuxolimab in advanced cancers. Trimming cost V 1 base and J 7 bases, with 7 bases left between them. The CDR3 is made up of 11 amino acids. Germline CDR1 is GTSNPN and CDR2 is SVGIG (reference sequence). This clone has a handful of counts. Generated by immunoSEQ multiplex PCR, the TCRdb table keeps only in-frame clones and is missing some. The repertoire holds 50,000 to 75,000 clones, with more than 90% as singletons. V usage is TRBV30 and J usage is TRBJ1-2, with D hard to call. The material was CD4+ or CD8+ T cells sorted from blood, obtained in a trial of the OX40 agonist ivuxolimab. The TCR was taken from an adult with an advanced solid tumor such as melanoma, head and neck, liver or kidney cancer. The CDR3 sequence: CAWSGAVGYTF. CDR3 nucleotides: TGTGCCTGGAGTGGGGCAGTTGGCTACACCTTC.